Listed here are 20 T cell receptor beta chains from one sample, sequenced in a study of control samples from healthy donors and cancer patients. Clones were sequenced by immunoSEQ multiplex PCR, and TCRdb holds only the in-frame ones, with some missing. The table has 110,000 or so clones, roughly four fifths seen once; the top ten hold 13%. Material for sequencing was blood. The receptors were sampled from a woman in her fifties or sixties in good health.

As DNA, the CDR3 is TGCAGTGGCTGGTTCGTAGATACGCAGTATTTT. This encodes CSGWFVDTQYF. The V gene is TRBV20-1, the J gene TRBJ2-3; D not certain. Trimming stripped 7 bases from V and 5 bases from J, with 10 bases between. Germline CDR1 is DFQATT and CDR2 is SNEGSKA (reference sequence). The CDR3 loop spans 11 amino acids.

This chain links TRBV12-5 with TRBJ1-2, with 8 bases lining up with TRBD1. The CDR3 runs to 14 residues. The V and J ends lost 6 bases and 7 bases, in that order; junction bases with no gene match: 10. Looked up from germline, CDR1 is LGHNT and CDR2 is FRNRAP. The CDR3 DNA is TGTGCTAGTGGGCCGGACAGGGTGTTGTCTGGCTACACCTTC. Its protein product is CASGPDRVLSGYTF.

The chain is built from TRBV28 and TRBJ2-5; D gene ambiguous. The length of the CDR3 is 11 residues. The ends were cut back, 6 bases at V and 3 bases at J, with 5 bases in the middle. Germline lookup yields CDR1 MDHEN and CDR2 SYDVKM. The CDR3 coding sequence is TGTGCCAGCAGCACCGAAGAGACCCAGTACTTC. Protein: CASSTEETQYF.

In DNA form, the CDR3 reads TGTGCCAGTAGTATCCGGGGGAGTGCGTCAGATACGCAGTATTTT. Encoded protein: CASSIRGSASDTQYF. The chain uses TRBV19 and TRBJ2-3; tentatively, D is TRBD2 (6 bases). Germline values: CDR1 LNHDA, CDR2 SQIVND (reference sequence). The V end lost 3 bases, the J end lost 4 bases, and 14 bases lay between the germline ends. The CDR3 loop spans 15 amino acids.

The chain uses TRBV5-1 and TRBJ1-1, with TRBD1 as a possible D gene (6 bases). The V and J ends lost 0 bases and 1 base respectively, with 13 bases between them. Germline V CDR1 and CDR2: SGHRS, YFSETQ. There are 16 residues in the CDR3. The CDR3 DNA reads TGCGCCAGCAGCTTGGATATGGGGGCAAGGAACACTGAAGCTTTCTTT. Translation gives CASSLDMGARNTEAFF.

The CDR3 DNA follows: TGTGCCAGCAGCTTAGATCTGGGGCAGGACTATGGCTACACCTTC. Translating gives CASSLDLGQDYGYTF. This chain uses TRBV11-2 with TRBJ1-2; weak D call: TRBD1 (5 bases). V shed 0 bases and J shed 3 bases, with 11 bases lying between them. Germline-derived CDR1 and CDR2 are SGHAT and FQNNGV. The CDR3 has 15 amino acids. Looking up the rest from reference TRBV11-2 and TRBJ1-2 gives the full variable domain: EAGVAQSPRYKIIEKRQSVAFWCNPISGHATLYWYQQILGQGPKLLIQFQNNGVVDDSQLPKDRFSAERLKGVDSTLKIQPAKLEDSAVYLCASSLDLGQDYGYTFGSGTRLTVV.

The chain uses TRBV9 and TRBJ2-5, with 9 bases matching TRBD1. J was trimmed by 2 bases and V by 3 bases; bases with no gene match: 5. Per germline, CDR1 SGDLS and CDR2 YYNGEE. The CDR3 consists of 15 residues. CDR3 DNA sequence: TGTGCCAGCAGCGCGCTACAGGGGGCTCAAGAGACCCAGTACTTC. Its translation: CASSALQGAQETQYF.

This clone has only a few counts. The chain employs TRBV2 and TRBJ1-1, with TRBD1 as a possible D gene (5 bases). CDR3 length: 13 residues. The germline V gene encodes CDR1 SNHLY and CDR2 FYNNEI. The germline V and J ends were trimmed by 4 bases and 8 bases, with 14 bases remaining between them. The CDR3 sequence is CASSVLRGREAFF. The CDR3 bases are TGTGCCAGCAGTGTCTTGAGGGGAAGGGAAGCTTTCTTT.

V and J are TRBV6-2 or TRBV6-3 and TRBJ2-3; 15 bases map to TRBD2. CDR1 is MNHEY and CDR2 is SVGEGT in the germline V gene. This CDR3 spans 16 amino acids. The V segment lost 2 bases and the J segment 3 bases; nucleotides outside the gene matches: 0. The CDR3 DNA follows: TGTGCCAGCAGTTACGGGACTAGCGGGGGGACAGATACGCAGTATTTT. It is translated as CASSYGTSGGTDTQYF.

A single count supports this clone. The V gene is TRBV5-1, the J gene TRBJ1-1; 8 nucleotides agree with TRBD1. The CDR3 runs 15 residues. The ends lost 0 bases at V and 5 bases at J; junction bases unmatched: 6. CDR1 is SGHRS, CDR2 YFSETQ, per germline. CDR3 nucleotides: TGCGCCAGCAGCTTGGTGGCAGGGGGCGAGACTGAAGCTTTCTTT. As protein: CASSLVAGGETEAFF.

The V and J genes are TRBV7-2 and TRBJ1-2; 10 bases agree with TRBD1. This CDR3 has 14 residues. Germline assignment: CDR1 SGHTA and CDR2 FQGNSA. V was pared by 3 bases and J by 8 bases, with 6 bases of the junction left unmatched. The CDR3 region is CASSLGGTGVGYTF. Here the CDR3 DNA reads TGTGCCAGCAGCTTGGGAGGGACAGGGGTCGGCTACACCTTC.

The chain couples TRBV27 to TRBJ1-1, with D hard to call. V was clipped by 8 bases and J by 0 bases, with 10 bases between them. This CDR3 region has 13 residues. From germline, CDR1 is MNHEY and CDR2 SMNVEV (reference sequence). CDR3 protein: CASRPGMNTEAFF. The CDR3 region has the DNA TGTGCCAGCCGGCCGGGAATGAACACTGAAGCTTTCTTT.

A few counts support this clone. This chain uses TRBV9 with TRBJ2-3; 7 nucleotides agree with TRBD2. Germline assignment: CDR1 SGDLS and CDR2 YYNGEE. This CDR3 is 15 amino acids long. Trimming removed 4 bases from V and 5 bases from J; junction bases left unmatched: 10. The CDR3 loop reads CASSPWTRAQDTQYF. Here the CDR3 DNA reads TGTGCCAGCAGCCCGTGGACTAGAGCACAAGATACGCAGTATTTT.

The chain employs TRBV10-3 and TRBJ1-2, with D possibly TRBD1 on 6 matching bases. Germline values: CDR1 ENHRY, CDR2 SYGVKD. Between the trimmed V and J ends, which lost 5 bases and 4 bases, there was a span of 8 bases. The CDR3 loop spans 12 amino acids. The CDR3 loop reads CAISPDSYGYTF. The CDR3, as DNA: TGTGCCATCAGTCCGGACAGCTATGGCTACACCTTC.

The rearrangement links TRBV10-2 to TRBJ2-7, with D unclear. CDR3 size: 13 residues. Trimming left V 6 bases short and J 1 base short, with 10 bases between. Germline-derived CDR1 and CDR2 are WSHSY and SAAADI. The CDR3 DNA reads as TGCGCCAGCAGCATGACGGTTTCCTACGAGCAGTACTTC. As protein: CASSMTVSYEQYF.

The chain links TRBV3-1 (or the pseudogene TRBV3-2) to TRBJ2-4, with 8 bases matching TRBD1. The J segment lost 0 bases and the V segment lost 0 bases, leaving 4 bases of the junction unmatched. Germline V gene lookup returns CDR1 LGHDT and CDR2 YNNKEL (reference sequence). The CDR3 totals 17 residues. Written as DNA, the CDR3 is TGTGCCAGCAGCCAAGACAGGGGGCTTAGAGCCAAAAACATTCAGTACTTC. It yields the protein CASSQDRGLRAKNIQYF.

The chain joins TRBV4-3 to TRBJ1-2, with D maybe TRBD1 (5 bases). The CDR3 loop spans 16 amino acids. Trimming stripped 1 base from V and 6 bases from J, with 18 bases between. Germline-derived CDR1 and CDR2 are LGHNA and YSLEER. Here the CDR3 DNA reads TGCGCCAGCAGCCAAGGAATCGGGATAGGGGACCATGGCTACACCTTC. It translates to CASSQGIGIGDHGYTF.

This sequence joins TRBV7-2 and TRBJ1-2, with TRBD1 identical over 10 bases. This CDR3 contains 14 residues. The germline V gene has CDR1 SGHTA and CDR2 FQGNSA. V gave up 5 bases and J gave up 6 bases; unmatched junction bases: 6. In nucleotides, the CDR3 is TGTGCCAGCAGCCGGGACAGGGGAGAAAATGGCTACACCTTC. Encoded protein: CASSRDRGENGYTF.

This chain connects TRBV3-1 (or the pseudogene TRBV3-2) to TRBJ2-3; 11 bases map to TRBD1. After removal of 8 bases from V and 2 bases from J, the junction contained 0 bases not matched to a gene. The CDR3 totals 13 residues. In germline, CDR1 is LGHDT, CDR2 YNNKEL (reference sequence). Here the CDR3 DNA reads TGTGCCAGCGGACAGGGGGCCACAGATACGCAGTATTTT. It codes for CASGQGATDTQYF.

The chain is built from TRBV19 and TRBJ1-2; 8 bases map to TRBD1. Losses at the gene ends were 4 bases for V and 8 bases for J; bases not matched to a gene: 6. The CDR3 has 13 amino acids. Germline assignment: CDR1 LNHDA and CDR2 SQIVND (reference sequence). The CDR3 region is CASSNGQGGGYTF. As DNA, the CDR3 is TGTGCCAGTAGTAACGGACAGGGCGGCGGCTACACCTTC.